These T cell receptor beta chains were read from a single sample in a study of Tregs in tolerant kidney transplant recipients. Libraries were prepared by immunoSEQ multiplex PCR; TCRdb keeps only in-frame clonotypes and omits some of them. This sample carries roughly 45,000 clones, about 89% of them seen once, and the ten largest clones take 0.7%. The specimen sequenced was Tregs from blood. Receptors originate from a human donor in good health. Each CDR3 is given with its conserved first and last residue. Fields, in order: J gene, V gene, D gene, clone size, CDR3 DNA, CDR3 protein. The D gene is left open where the match is weak. Expanded clones get a size class; other rows say once, few or many, or leave the size out.

>TRBJ2-3|TRBV18|.|.
TGTGCCAGCTCACAGTCAGATACGCAGTATTTT
CASSQSDTQYF
>TRBJ1-1|TRBV7-9|TRBD1|.
TGTGCCAGCAGCTTTTCCACAGGGGGCACTGAAGCTTTCTTT
CASSFSTGGTEAFF
>TRBJ1-5|TRBV2|.|.
TGTGCCAGCAAATATACACCTGATCAGCCCCAGCATTTT
CASKYTPDQPQHF
>TRBJ2-7|TRBV6-1|.|.
TGTGCCAGCAGGCTCCCCGGCAGGGGTTACAACGAGCAGTACTTC
CASRLPGRGYNEQYF
>TRBJ1-1|TRBV9|.|.
TGTGCCAGCAGCGCCCTACAAAGACCCGAGCAAGCTTTCTTT
CASSALQRPEQAFF
>TRBJ2-4|TRBV5-4|.|.
TGTGCCAGCAGCTCACCCTCTGGGGCCAAAAACATTCAGTACTTC
CASSSPSGAKNIQYF
>TRBJ1-2|TRBV7-9|.|.
TGTGCCAGCAGCTTGCCAGGGGTTTATGGCTACACCTTC
CASSLPGVYGYTF
>TRBJ2-3|TRBV5-1|TRBD2|.
TGCGCCAGCAGCCTGGGCCCTCTAGCGGTCCCAAGCACAGATACGCAGTATTTT
CASSLGPLAVPSTDTQYF
>TRBJ1-4|TRBV29-1|.|.
TGCAGCGTTGCGAGGCAGGGAGGTGAAAAACTGTTTTTT
CSVARQGGEKLFF
>TRBJ2-5|TRBV30|.|.
TGTGCCTGGAGTGTACGTGGTAGCGGCCGACCTAGGGCCACCCCGGGAGTTTCCCAGTACTTC
CAWSVRGSGRPRATPGVSQYF
>TRBJ2-2|TRBV5-6|TRBD1|few
TGTGCCAGCAGCCTGGACAGGCCCCTGAACACCGGGGAGCTGTTTTTT
CASSLDRPLNTGELFF